This entry is about one T cell receptor (beta chain). Its antigen is not yet known. Per-base qualities were not stored, and no clone one base away is much larger. This entry is derived from a study of cytomegalovirus exposure and HLA in healthy donors (dated by TCRdb to the late 2010s). Context from the whole study: In an earlier analysis of 550 to 750 of the donors, 276 Gb of sequence data and just under 120 million unique TCR beta sequences from 150 million to 200 million T cells were reported. Class I and class II HLA loci were covered by the typing at four-digit resolution. Typing coverage varied by locus: roughly 629-640 donors for A, B, C, DRB1 and DQB1; roughly 520 for DQA1; more than 600 for DPA1; more than 450 for DPB1. Among about 400 genotyped donors of the cohort, an average of around 250,000 unique TCR beta nucleotide sequences was sequenced per donor, of which about 18% were non-productive. Along with the approximately 700-subject first cohort, a separate validation cohort of some 130 different subjects was used. In the later analysis, no new phenotypic data were used to find candidate immune exposures; instead, reliance was placed on TCR beta sequences and their occurrence across donors. The study was designed to test whether signatures of past pathogen exposure could be identified by cataloging public T cell receptors. An earlier analysis of fewer than 700 of the donors applied high-throughput TCR beta sequencing to assess whether each TCR beta V gene segment acted as functional or pseudogenic. Every discovery cohort repertoire had been produced on one sequencing platform. Donor age, sex, ethnicity and CMV serostatus were collected together with the repertoire data. In a later genetic analysis, genome-wide SNP genotypes for about 55% of the roughly 700 donors were used, and that subset was treated as a discovery cohort. About 300 gigabases of sequencing data and tens of millions of unique TCR sequences made up an early release that covered approximately 620 HLA-typed donors. To study patterns of TCR occurrence, a later analysis re-analyzed previously published TCR beta repertoires from just over 650 donors and added high-resolution HLA genotyping. The study profiled the T cell repertoires of approximately 700 subjects by immunosequencing and related them to cytomegalovirus serostatus. Of the roughly 410 genotyped donors, less than 85% were placed in the genetic ancestry cluster associated with self-reported Caucasian donors. The study combined high-throughput TCR immunosequencing, statistical association of individual TCRs with disease status, and machine learning to predict cytomegalovirus infection status. Because of strong linkage in the cohort, five DR-DQ haplotypes were treated as single units for association and clustering.

In total, around 600 healthy bone marrow donors made up the cohort. Cohort members were all nominally healthy when sampled, although unrecorded immune exposures were likely present. The donor tested CMV seropositive and was one of the 289 seropositive cohort members. A peripheral blood sample was collected from each donor, and TCR beta sequencing was performed on peripheral blood mononuclear cells. The Qiagen DNeasy Blood Extraction Kit was used to extract genomic DNA from the blood cell samples. Measured from the cysteine to the phenylalanine, the CDR3 is 13 residues long. The kept DNA is CDR3 alone, 39 bases in frame from the first base. As encoded in the germline V gene, CDR1 is SGHVS while CDR2 is FNYEAQ. The germline ends are 8 bases apart after V is trimmed by 5 bases and J by 0 bases. Receptors were amplified or captured by the immunoSEQ multiplex PCR assay. A mixture of 60 forward primers for TCR Vbeta segments and 13 reverse primers for TCR Jbeta segments was used in the multiplex PCR. Amplification of the CDR3 region of rearranged TCR beta genes was performed with a multiplex PCR assay on genomic DNA. On the Illumina HiSeq System, the amplified TCR beta libraries were sequenced as 87-base-pair reads. In the authors' own workflow: In a later analysis, 80 million or so unique TCR beta chains were counted across the roughly 610 repertoires, and approximately 11 million of these chains were shared by at least two donors. To remove PCR and sequencing errors, raw reads were error-corrected and collapsed into unique sequences using a nearest-neighbor algorithm that merged closely related sequences. CDR3 sequences were aligned to IMGT reference sequences to assign V, D and J gene segments. Each retained sequence needed at least a six-nucleotide match to both a V gene segment and a J gene segment. A rearrangement counted as productive if the CDR3 had no stop codons and remained in frame with V and J, and every other rearrangement counted as non-productive. CDR3 was defined according to IMGT convention as the region running from the second conserved V-encoded cysteine to the conserved J-encoded phenylalanine. Sequences without an unambiguous match to a single V gene segment were excluded from the earlier analysis of approximately 560 of the donors. An earlier analysis of a few hundred of the donors called V segments functional above 56.7% productive rearrangements and segregating when the between-donor standard deviation exceeded 5%. To diagnose cytomegalovirus status from the catalog of TCR beta chain sequences, a statistical classification framework was built. A later analysis assigned V and J genes by comparing TCR nucleotide sequences with IMGT/GENE-DB human TR gene sequences. In a later analysis, CDR3 sequences and most-parsimonious VDJ recombination scenarios were assigned using the TCRdist pipeline. In a later analysis, every TCR beta chain was defined by the combination of its CDR3 amino acid sequence and its V-gene family, and reads without a unique V-gene family were dropped. As a way to deal with suspected cross-contamination and a sequencing artifact, a later analysis dropped 450 to 600 nucleotide sequences that were highly shared and had low generation probability. For each public chain, a later analysis derived a clonal expansion index from normalized ranks of inferred template counts within each repertoire. In a later analysis, generation probabilities were computed with a VDJ recombination model fitted to out-of-frame rearrangements, and the resulting probabilities were checked against IGoR. Hypergeometric tests were used in a later analysis to score TCR-TCR, TCR-HLA and TCR-CMV co-occurrence, with a repertoire-size bias correction applied to the TCR pairs. A later analysis estimated false discovery rates by permuting HLA or CMV assignments 20 times. In a later analysis, co-occurring TCRs were grouped using DBSCAN, and TCRdist sequence similarity was added for clustering within HLA-allele-positive subsets. For co-occurrence clustering, repertoires with fewer than 30,000 or more than 120,000 public chains were excluded, along with 4 to 6 repertoires with anomalous nucleotide sharing. TCRdb's version of the immuneACCESS table is confined to in-frame rearrangements and falls short of the full clone set. An unresolved V gene accounts for under half of the shortfall where checked; the remainder is of unknown origin. The DNA gave D and trimming, while V, J and clone size come from that table. Here the sample has tens of thousands of clones; roughly four fifths occur a single time. The ten largest clones add up to around an eighth of the sample.

Study-wide conclusions, independent of this receptor: A further reported finding was that TCR beta sequences accurately predicted the HLA-A and HLA-B alleles for most subjects in the first cohort. Several of the top co-occurrence clusters appeared to be linked to parvovirus B19, influenza, CMV and Epstein-Barr virus, according to a later analysis. Because some donors lacked HLA typing at each locus, the association tests relied only on the typed subset. Correlated functional status among segregating V segments might be attributable to linkage disequilibrium, but an unknown experimental factor could not be ruled out. In an earlier analysis of around 600 of the donors, most TCR beta V segments appeared in productive rearrangements about 87% or about 30% of the time, broadly matching IMGT annotations. For the cohort, immune exposure information was limited to CMV serostatus. In a later analysis, HLA-associated TCR beta chains showed more clonal expansion and lower generation probabilities than non-associated chains that were equally common. Over 15 rarely observed V segments, including chromosome 9 orphons, were excluded from the earlier analysis of about 600 of the donors because counts were too low. It was suggested by the authors that the approach could potentially be generalized to other disease states and immunological phenotypes. The sequencing pipeline was judged likely to have produced a cluster of highly shared sequence variants as a technical artifact. The presence/absence analyses assumed that sequencing depth was roughly uniform across donors, and that assumption may not be true. When HLA alleles, especially DR and DQ, strongly co-occurred, attributing TCR associations to individual alleles was difficult. Only TCR beta chains were sequenced in this cohort, and the absence of alpha or paired-chain data limited detectable features. The study listed over 150 TCR beta chains as associated with cytomegalovirus. A later analysis found that most CMV-associated TCR beta chains appeared HLA-restricted, with HLA associations seemingly driven largely by CMV exposure. A later analysis associated about 17,000 TCR beta sequences with specific HLA alleles at a false discovery rate of 0.05. In vitro tests confirmed that a few of the cytomegalovirus-associated TCR beta chains recognize cytomegalovirus antigens. A later analysis found that TCR association rates varied across HLA loci, with DRB1 alleles showing the most associated TCRs and HLA-C alleles the fewest. The 87-base-pair reads could not distinguish some IMGT-functional V segments, including TRBV6-2 and TRBV6-3, so those segments were excluded. In both the original and validation cohorts, the classifier was reported to diagnose cytomegalovirus status with high specificity and sensitivity. A later genetic analysis associated a missense DCLRE1C variant with V-gene and J-gene trimming of TCR beta chains, and an independent cohort replicated the association. Most TCR sequences were seen in very few donors, while some public TCRs were found in many individuals. According to a later genetic analysis, donors in an Asian-associated ancestry cluster had fewer N-insertions in productive TCRs than the approximately 630-donor mean.

The sequence was collected from a male donor in good health and CMV-seropositive. Specimen: PBMCs. This sequence uses TRBV7-6 and TRBJ2-7; the D gene assignment is ambiguous. The sequenced DNA: TGTGCCAGCAGCCCACAGAACTCCTACGAGCAGTACTTC. Its translation is CASSPQNSYEQYF.